The 18 T cell receptor beta chains given below trace back to one sample, sequenced in a study of post-analysis software for immune sequencing data. The study, taken as a whole, reports: Included in a set of 5 or 6 TRBV segments more frequent in patients than controls were TRBV5-6, TRBV5-1 and TRBV20-1.

These receptors' antigens are unknown. TCR beta cDNA libraries included unique molecular identifiers. TCRdb reprocessed the PCR reads with MiXCR, giving one entry per CDR3 protein. The sample lists roughly 730,000 distinct CDR3 sequences; approximately 30% were seen once. The material sequenced was blood. The receptor source for this set is a girl between 10 and 17 years old with multiple sclerosis.

The chain uses TRBV29-1 and TRBJ2-2, with D possibly matching TRBD2 (5 bases). Trimming left V 1 base short and J 4 bases short, with 16 bases between. The CDR3 is 16 amino acids. Germline V lookup: CDR1 SQVTM, CDR2 ANQGSEA. This chain's CDR3 is CSVEVVEGVSTGELFF. The CDR3 DNA reads TGCAGCGTTGAAGTAGTAGAGGGTGTAAGCACCGGGGAGCTGTTTTTT.

The V gene is TRBV24-1, the J gene TRBJ1-2; TRBD1 matches at 7 bases. Trimming at V came to 5 bases and at J to 2 bases, leaving 13 bases not matched to a gene. The V gene's germline CDR1 is KGHDR and CDR2 SFDVKD. The length of the CDR3 is 17 residues. The CDR3 spells CATSGRTGQTKNYGYTF. CDR3 DNA sequence: TGTGCCACCAGTGGTCGGACAGGACAAACCAAAAACTATGGCTACACCTTC.

This clonotype showed up just a few times. The rearrangement uses TRBV28 and TRBJ2-5, with TRBD1 matching over 7 bases. Losses at the gene ends were 2 bases for V and 3 bases for J; bases not matched to a gene: 3. This CDR3 comprises 14 residues. CDR1 MDHEN and CDR2 SYDVKM come from the germline V gene. Here the CDR3 reads CASSLEGQKETQYF. For the CDR3, the DNA is TGTGCCAGCAGTTTAGAGGGACAGAAAGAGACCCAGTACTTC.

The chain joins TRBV6-6 to TRBJ1-1, with unresolved D. CDR3 length: 13 residues. V gave up 5 bases and J gave up 5 bases, with 12 bases separating them. The germline V gene has CDR1 MNHNY and CDR2 SVGAGI (reference sequence). In nucleotides, the CDR3 is TGTGCCAGCAGTGACAATTTAAAGACTGAAGCTTTCTTT. It specifies CASSDNLKTEAFF.

The chain has TRBV15 and TRBJ1-4; D unclear. Trimming shortened V by 9 bases and J by 0 bases, and 5 bases separated the two germline ends. Germline V gene lookup returns CDR1 LNHNV and CDR2 YYDKDF (reference sequence). There are 12 residues in the CDR3. CDR3 DNA sequence: TGTGCCACAAGAGCAACTAATGAAAAACTGTTTTTT. Protein sequence: CATRATNEKLFF.

The V call is TRBV24-1, the J call TRBJ2-3; the D gene is possibly TRBD1 (5 bases). The CDR3 is 12 residues long. Germline lookup yields CDR1 KGHDR and CDR2 SFDVKD. Trimming stripped 5 bases from V and 4 bases from J, with 6 bases between. For the CDR3, the DNA is TGTGCCACCAGTGGGGGCCCAGATACGCAGTATTTT. It encodes CATSGGPDTQYF.

This clonotype was seen a few times. Written as DNA, the CDR3 is TGTGCCAGCAGCCATAAACGTGGGTCAGCAGGCTACACCTTC. Its translation: CASSHKRGSAGYTF. The rearrangement joins TRBV12-3 or TRBV12-4 to TRBJ1-2; D is undetermined. V shed 6 bases and J shed 8 bases, with 19 bases lying between them. The CDR3 covers 14 residues.

In its sample, this clonotype was seen many times. This sequence joins TRBV4-3 and TRBJ2-7; the D call may be TRBD1 or TRBD2 (5 bases each). The CDR3 is 15 amino acids. V was pared by 3 bases and J by 3 bases, with 15 bases between. Looked up from germline, CDR1 is LGHNA and CDR2 is YSLEER. CDR3 sequence reads: CASSQDRDGVYEQYF. DNA for the CDR3: TGCGCCAGCAGCCAGGACCGGGACGGGGTCTACGAGCAGTACTTC.

The chain employs TRBV5-5 and TRBJ2-1; D possibly matches TRBD1 or TRBD2 (5 bases each). CDR1 is SGHKS, CDR2 YYEKEE, per germline (reference sequence). Deletions cut 3 bases from V and 4 bases from J, with 20 bases between. This CDR3 is built from 17 residues. The CDR3 nucleotides are TGTGCCAGCAGCTCCCTGGGGGTACGATTGGGTTACAATGAGCAGTTCTTC. Amino acids: CASSSLGVRLGYNEQFF. Supplemented by reference TRBV5-5 and TRBJ2-1, the full variable domain reads DAGVTQSPTHLIKTRGQQVTLRCSPISGHKSVSWYQQVLGQGPQFIFQYYEKEERGRGNFPDRFSARQFPNYSSELNVNALLLGDSALYLCASSSLGVRLGYNEQFFGPGTRLTVL.

This clonotype was seen repeatedly, ten times or more. The chain couples TRBV20-1 to TRBJ2-5; D not resolved. Trimming removed 1 base at V and 5 bases at J, with 5 bases between. Germline assignment: CDR1 DFQATT and CDR2 SNEGSKA (reference sequence). CDR3 length: 11 amino acids. CDR3 DNA: TGCAGTGCTAGAGCCGGTGAGACCCAGTACTTC. Its protein product is CSARAGETQYF.

This clonotype was observed a few times. The V gene is TRBV6-5, the J gene TRBJ2-2; D perhaps matches TRBD1 (6 bases). Germline assignment: CDR1 MNHEY and CDR2 SVGAGI. The CDR3 has 13 amino acids. The V and J ends lost 6 bases and 3 bases respectively, with 8 bases between them. The CDR3 reads CASSPGDTGELFF. The CDR3, as DNA: TGTGCCAGCAGCCCAGGGGACACCGGGGAGCTGTTTTTT.

The DNA of the CDR3 is TGTGCCAGCAGATGGGGACTAGCGAGCACAGATACGCAGTATTTT. It is translated as CASRWGLASTDTQYF. The chain joins TRBV6-2 or TRBV6-3 to TRBJ2-3, with TRBD2 matching 10 bases. With 6 bases clipped from V and 0 bases from J, the junction kept 3 bases outside the gene matches. The germline gives CDR1 MNHEY, CDR2 SVGEGT. The CDR3 spans 15 residues.

A few counts support this clonotype. The chain is built from TRBV7-8 and TRBJ2-1; 8 bases line up with TRBD1. CDR1 is SGHVS, CDR2 FQNEAQ, per germline. Trimming removed 2 bases from V and 8 bases from J; junction bases left unmatched: 11. This CDR3 has 16 amino acids. The CDR3, as DNA: TGTGCCAGCAGCTTAAGATGGACAGGGTGGGTGGATGAGCAGTTCTTC. This encodes CASSLRWTGWVDEQFF.

Turning to this clonotype: The junction does not match germline at one end; this may be a read error. The V call is TRBV20-1, the J call TRBJ2-3; the match to TRBD2 covers 10 bases. CDR1 is DFQATT and CDR2 is SNEGSKA in the germline V gene (reference sequence). The CDR3 is made up of 14 amino acids. CDR3: CRASGTSDTDTQYF. CDR3 sequence (DNA): TGCCGTGCGAGCGGGACTAGCGACACAGATACGCAGTATTTT.

The V and J genes are TRBV27 and TRBJ2-1; TRBD2 aligns across 11 bases. CDR3 size: 19 residues. Germline assignment: CDR1 MNHEY and CDR2 SMNVEV (reference sequence). V lost 0 bases to trimming and J lost 9 bases; unmatched junction nucleotides: 16. CDR3 protein: CASSLSQVSVLAGVTEQFF. The DNA for the CDR3 is TGTGCCAGCAGTTTATCACAGGTGTCCGTACTAGCGGGAGTGACTGAGCAGTTCTTC.

CDR3 sequence (DNA): TGTGCCAGCAGCTTAATCCGGGTCCCCTCCTACGAGCAGTACTTC. Amino acids: CASSLIRVPSYEQYF. The chain is built from TRBV7-2 and TRBJ2-7; D is uncertain. The length of the CDR3 is 15 residues. V shed 2 bases and J shed 0 bases, with 11 bases lying between them. Germline V lookup: CDR1 SGHTA, CDR2 FQGNSA.

This clonotype was picked up a small number of times. The chain combines TRBV20-1 with TRBJ2-1, with D uncertain. CDR3 length: 11 amino acids. The V gene lost 5 bases and the J gene lost 6 bases, with 8 bases spanning the gap. Germline CDR1 reads DFQATT; CDR2 reads SNEGSKA (reference sequence). CDR3 amino acids: CSAQYINEQFF. The CDR3 region has the DNA TGCAGTGCTCAGTATATCAATGAGCAGTTCTTC.

The chain has TRBV5-1 and TRBJ2-1; D tentatively reads TRBD1 or TRBD2 (5 bases each). Between the trimmed V and J ends, which lost 3 bases and 1 base, there was a span of 14 bases. This CDR3 region has 16 residues. Germline V gives CDR1 SGHRS, CDR2 YFSETQ. The CDR3 region has the DNA TGCGCCAGCAGCTCTAGCCCGGGACGGTCCTACAATGAGCAGTTCTTC. Its translation is CASSSSPGRSYNEQFF.